This TCR beta chain was found in a study of CD4 T cells in relation to SARS-CoV-2 and coronaviruses. Turning to the study itself: TCR beta CDR3s were sequenced after roughly eleven-day antigen culture of PBMCs. Crossreactive spike epitopes shared across donors were mapped to their HLA restriction.

Clones were sequenced by immunoSEQ multiplex PCR, and TCRdb holds only the in-frame ones, with some missing. The data show around 23,000 clones, with about four fifths seen just once and more than 9% held by the top ten. CD4+ T cells from unexposed donors were obtained before the COVID-19 pandemic (2011-2018). Isolation of CD4+ T cells took place after nine to ten days in culture. This CDR3 contains 16 residues. The germline V gene has CDR1 SGHTA and CDR2 FQGTGA. V lost 1 base and J 4 bases, leaving 15 bases between the germline ends. Notes on this clone: As yet, its antigen is unknown.

The source of this sequence is a human donor in good health. Sequenced input: CD4+ T cells from PBMCs, cultured in vitro. This sequence joins TRBV7-3 and TRBJ2-3; no definite D call. DNA of the CDR3: TGTGCCAGCAGCTTAAGGGCCAGGTATTTCGCAGATACGCAGTATTTT. Amino acid sequence: CASSLRARYFADTQYF.